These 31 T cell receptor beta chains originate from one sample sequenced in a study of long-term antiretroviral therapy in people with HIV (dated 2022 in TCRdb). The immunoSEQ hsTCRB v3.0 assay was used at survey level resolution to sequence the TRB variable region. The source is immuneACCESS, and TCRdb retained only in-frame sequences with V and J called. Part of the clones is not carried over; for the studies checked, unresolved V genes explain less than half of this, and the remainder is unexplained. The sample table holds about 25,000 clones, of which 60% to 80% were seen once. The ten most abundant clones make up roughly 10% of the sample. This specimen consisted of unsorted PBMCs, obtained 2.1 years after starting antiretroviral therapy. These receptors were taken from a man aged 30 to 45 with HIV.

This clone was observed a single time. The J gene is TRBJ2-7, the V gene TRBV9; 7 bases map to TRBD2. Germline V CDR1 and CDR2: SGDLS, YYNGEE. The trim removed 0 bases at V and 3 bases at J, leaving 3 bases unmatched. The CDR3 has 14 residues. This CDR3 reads CASSVEGGSYEQYF. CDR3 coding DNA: TGTGCCAGCAGCGTAGAGGGCGGGAGCTACGAGCAGTACTTC.

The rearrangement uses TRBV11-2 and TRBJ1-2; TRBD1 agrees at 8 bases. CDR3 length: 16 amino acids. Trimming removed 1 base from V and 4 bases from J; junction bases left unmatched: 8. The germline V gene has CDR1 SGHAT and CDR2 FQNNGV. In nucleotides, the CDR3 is TGTGCCAGCAGCTTAGGTGTGACAGGGGAAGGCTATGGCTACACCTTC. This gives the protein CASSLGVTGEGYGYTF.

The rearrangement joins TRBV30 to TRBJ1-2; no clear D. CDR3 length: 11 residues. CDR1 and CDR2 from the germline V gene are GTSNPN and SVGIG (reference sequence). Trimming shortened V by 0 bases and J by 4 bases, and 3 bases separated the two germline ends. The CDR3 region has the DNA TGTGCCTGGAGTGTCGGCTATGGCTACACCTTC. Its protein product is CAWSVGYGYTF.

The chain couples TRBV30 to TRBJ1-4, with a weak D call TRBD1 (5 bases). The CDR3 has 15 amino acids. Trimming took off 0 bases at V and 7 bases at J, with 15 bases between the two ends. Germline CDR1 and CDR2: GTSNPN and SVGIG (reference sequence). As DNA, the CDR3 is TGTGCCTGGAGTGTAAGGGGCAGGGCTGGTGAAAAACTGTTTTTT. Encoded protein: CAWSVRGRAGEKLFF.

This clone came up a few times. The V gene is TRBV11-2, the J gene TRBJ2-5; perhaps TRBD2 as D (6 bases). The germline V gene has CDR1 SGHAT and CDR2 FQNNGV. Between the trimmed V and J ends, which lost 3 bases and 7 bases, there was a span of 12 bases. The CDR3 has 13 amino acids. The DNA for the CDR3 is TGTGCCAGCAGCTTTGAGCGGGCAGGGACCCAGTACTTC. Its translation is CASSFERAGTQYF.

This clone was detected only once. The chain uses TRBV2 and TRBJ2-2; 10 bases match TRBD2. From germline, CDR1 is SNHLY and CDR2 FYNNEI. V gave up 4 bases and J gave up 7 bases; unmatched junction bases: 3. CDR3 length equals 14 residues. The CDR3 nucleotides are TGTGCCAGCAGTGTCCTAGCGGGAGTCGGGGAGCTGTTTTTT. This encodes CASSVLAGVGELFF.

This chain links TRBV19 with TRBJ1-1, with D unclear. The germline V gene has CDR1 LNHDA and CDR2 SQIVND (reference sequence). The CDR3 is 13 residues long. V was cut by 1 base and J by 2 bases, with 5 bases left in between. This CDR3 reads CASSIVLNTEAFF. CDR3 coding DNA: TGTGCCAGTAGTATAGTCTTAAACACTGAAGCTTTCTTT.

CDR3 in amino acids: CSVGGASGSSGELFF. The CDR3 nucleotides read TGCAGCGTTGGGGGGGCTAGCGGGAGTTCCGGGGAGCTGTTTTTT. J is TRBJ2-2 and V is TRBV29-1; 10 bases line up with TRBD2. The CDR3 is made up of 15 amino acids. Trimming removed 4 bases from V and 6 bases from J; junction bases left unmatched: 8. Germline V lookup: CDR1 SQVTM, CDR2 ANQGSEA.

CDR3 sequence: CASSDDGYSNQPQHF. DNA for the CDR3: TGTGCCAGCAGTGACGACGGATATAGCAATCAGCCCCAGCATTTT. J is TRBJ1-5 and V is TRBV2; no clear D gene. The CDR3 runs to 15 residues. CDR1 is SNHLY, CDR2 FYNNEI, per germline. V was cut by 3 bases and J by 0 bases, with 9 bases left in between.

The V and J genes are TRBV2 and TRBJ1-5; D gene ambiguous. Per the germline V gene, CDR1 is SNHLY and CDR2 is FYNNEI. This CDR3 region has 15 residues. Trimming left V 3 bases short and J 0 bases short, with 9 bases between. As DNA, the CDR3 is TGTGCCAGCAGTGACGATGATTATAGCAATCAGCCCCAGCATTTT. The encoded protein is CASSDDDYSNQPQHF.

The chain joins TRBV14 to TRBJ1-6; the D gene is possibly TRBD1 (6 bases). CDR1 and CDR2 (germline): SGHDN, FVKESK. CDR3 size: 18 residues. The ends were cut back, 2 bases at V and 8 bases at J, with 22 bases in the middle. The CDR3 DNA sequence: TGTGCCAGCAGCCAAATAATCGATCTAAAAGGGGGTGATTCACCCCTCCACTTT. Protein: CASSQIIDLKGGDSPLHF.

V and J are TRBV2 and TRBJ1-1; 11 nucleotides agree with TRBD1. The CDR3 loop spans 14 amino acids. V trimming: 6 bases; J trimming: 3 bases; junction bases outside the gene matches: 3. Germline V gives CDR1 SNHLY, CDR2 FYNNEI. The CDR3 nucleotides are TGTGCCAGCAGGGGGACAGGGGGGGACACTGAAGCTTTCTTT. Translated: CASRGTGGDTEAFF.

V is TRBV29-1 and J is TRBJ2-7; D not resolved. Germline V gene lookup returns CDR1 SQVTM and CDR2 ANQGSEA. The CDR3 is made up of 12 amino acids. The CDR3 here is CNCPEAPGEQYF. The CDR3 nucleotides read TGCAACTGCCCAGAAGCACCAGGCGAGCAGTACTTC.

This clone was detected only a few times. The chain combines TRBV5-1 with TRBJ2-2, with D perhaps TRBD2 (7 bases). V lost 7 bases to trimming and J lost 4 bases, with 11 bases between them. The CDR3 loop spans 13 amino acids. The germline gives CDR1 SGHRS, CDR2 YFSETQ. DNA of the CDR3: TGCGCCAGCTCGGGGGGCGCCACCGGGGAGCTGTTTTTT. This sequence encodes CASSGGATGELFF.

This chain's CDR3 is CASTPGGSNTGELFF. Here the CDR3 DNA reads TGTGCCAGCACCCCTGGGGGGTCGAACACCGGGGAGCTGTTTTTT. This rearrangement joins TRBV5-4 to TRBJ2-2, with a weak D call TRBD2 (6 bases). The germline CDR1 and CDR2 sequences are SGHNT and YYREEE (reference sequence). V dropped 6 bases and J dropped 0 bases, with 12 bases sitting between them. There are 15 residues in the CDR3.

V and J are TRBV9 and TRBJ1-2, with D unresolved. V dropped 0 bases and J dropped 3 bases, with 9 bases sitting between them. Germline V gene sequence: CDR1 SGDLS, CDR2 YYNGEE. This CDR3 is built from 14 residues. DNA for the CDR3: TGTGCCAGCAGCGTAGATGTCAGCTACTATGGCTACACCTTC. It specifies CASSVDVSYYGYTF.

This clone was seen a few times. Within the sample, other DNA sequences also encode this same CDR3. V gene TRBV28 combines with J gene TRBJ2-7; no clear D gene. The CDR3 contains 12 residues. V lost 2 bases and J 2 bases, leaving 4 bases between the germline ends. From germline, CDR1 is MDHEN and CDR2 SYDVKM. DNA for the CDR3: TGTGCCAGCAGTTTAAAGGCCTACGAGCAGTACTTC. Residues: CASSLKAYEQYF.

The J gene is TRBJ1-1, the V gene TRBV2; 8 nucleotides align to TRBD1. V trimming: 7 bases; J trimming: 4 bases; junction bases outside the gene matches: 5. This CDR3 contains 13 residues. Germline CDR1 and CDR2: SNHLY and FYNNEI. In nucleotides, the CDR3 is TGTGCCAGCAAGGCAGGGGGCTTCACTGAAGCTTTCTTT. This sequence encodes CASKAGGFTEAFF.

The CDR3 sequence: CATRLAGASYEQYF. For the CDR3, the DNA is TGTGCCACGCGACTAGCGGGAGCCTCCTACGAGCAGTACTTC. V and J are TRBV27 and TRBJ2-7, with 12 bases matching TRBD2. The CDR3 has 14 residues. Per the germline V gene, CDR1 is MNHEY and CDR2 is SMNVEV (reference sequence). V lost 10 bases, J lost 0 bases, and 4 bases stayed unmatched.

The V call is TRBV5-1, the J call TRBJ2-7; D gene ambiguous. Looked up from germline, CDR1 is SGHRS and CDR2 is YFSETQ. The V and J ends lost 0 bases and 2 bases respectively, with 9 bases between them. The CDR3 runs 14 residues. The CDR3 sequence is CASSLGTYTYEQYF. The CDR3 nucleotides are TGCGCCAGCAGCTTGGGGACGTATACCTACGAGCAGTACTTC.

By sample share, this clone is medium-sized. The CDR3 here is CASSIGGGGYNEQFF. The CDR3 nucleotides are TGTGCCAGTAGTATAGGGGGCGGGGGCTACAATGAGCAGTTCTTC. The V and J genes are TRBV19 and TRBJ2-1; TRBD2 agrees at 7 bases. This CDR3 contains 15 residues. Germline V gene lookup returns CDR1 LNHDA and CDR2 SQIVND (reference sequence). The trim removed 1 base at V and 3 bases at J, leaving 3 bases unmatched.

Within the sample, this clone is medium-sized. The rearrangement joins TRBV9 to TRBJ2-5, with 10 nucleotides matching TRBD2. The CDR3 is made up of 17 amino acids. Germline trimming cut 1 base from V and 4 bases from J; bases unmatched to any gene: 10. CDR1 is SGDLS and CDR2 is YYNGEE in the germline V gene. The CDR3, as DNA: TGTGCCAGCAGCGTAAGAGCGGGGGGGCCATTAGCAGAGACCCAGTACTTC. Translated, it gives CASSVRAGGPLAETQYF.

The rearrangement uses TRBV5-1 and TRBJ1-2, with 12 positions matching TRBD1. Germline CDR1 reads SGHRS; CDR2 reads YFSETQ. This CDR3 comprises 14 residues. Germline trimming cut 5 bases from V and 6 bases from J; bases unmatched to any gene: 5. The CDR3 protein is CASSWDRGQNGYTF. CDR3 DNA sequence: TGCGCCAGCAGTTGGGACAGGGGGCAAAATGGCTACACCTTC.

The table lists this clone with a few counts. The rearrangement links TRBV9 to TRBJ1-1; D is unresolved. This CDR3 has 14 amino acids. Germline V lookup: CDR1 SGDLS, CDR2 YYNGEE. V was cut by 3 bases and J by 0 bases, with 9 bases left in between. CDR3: CASSEGVMNTEAFF. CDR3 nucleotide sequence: TGTGCCAGCAGCGAAGGCGTAATGAACACTGAAGCTTTCTTT. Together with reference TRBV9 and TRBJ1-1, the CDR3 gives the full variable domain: DSGVTQTPKHLITATGQRVTLRCSPRSGDLSVYWYQQSLDQGLQFLIQYYNGEERAKGNILERFSAQQFPDLHSELNLSSLELGDSALYFCASSEGVMNTEAFFGQGTRLTVV.

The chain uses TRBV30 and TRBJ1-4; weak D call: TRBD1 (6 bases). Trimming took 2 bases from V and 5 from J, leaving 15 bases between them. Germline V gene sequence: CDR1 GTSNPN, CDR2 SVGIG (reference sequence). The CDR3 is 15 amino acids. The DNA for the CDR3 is TGTGCCTGGAGTATGGGGGCTACAGTGAATGAAAAACTGTTTTTT. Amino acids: CAWSMGATVNEKLFF.

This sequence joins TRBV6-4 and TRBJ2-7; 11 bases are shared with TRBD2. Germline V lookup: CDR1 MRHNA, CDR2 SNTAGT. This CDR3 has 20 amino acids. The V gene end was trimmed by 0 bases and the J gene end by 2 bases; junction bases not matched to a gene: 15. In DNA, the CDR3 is TGTGCCAGCAGTGACTCGTCTAGCGGGGGGCCTGGAGGGAAAGCCTACGAGCAGTACTTC. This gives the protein CASSDSSSGGPGGKAYEQYF.

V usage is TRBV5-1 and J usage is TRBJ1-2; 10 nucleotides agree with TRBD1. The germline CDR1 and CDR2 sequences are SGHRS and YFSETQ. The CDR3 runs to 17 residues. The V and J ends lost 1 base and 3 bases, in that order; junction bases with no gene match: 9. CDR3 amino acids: CASSLTGTGARDYGYTF. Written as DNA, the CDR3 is TGCGCCAGCAGCTTGACCGGGACAGGGGCGCGGGACTATGGCTACACCTTC. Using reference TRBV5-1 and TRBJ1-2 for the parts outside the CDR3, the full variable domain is KAGVTQTPRYLIKTRGQQVTLSCSPISGHRSVSWYQQTPGQGLQFLFEYFSETQRNKGNFPGRFSGRQFSNSRSEMNVSTLELGDSALYLCASSLTGTGARDYGYTFGSGTRLTVV.

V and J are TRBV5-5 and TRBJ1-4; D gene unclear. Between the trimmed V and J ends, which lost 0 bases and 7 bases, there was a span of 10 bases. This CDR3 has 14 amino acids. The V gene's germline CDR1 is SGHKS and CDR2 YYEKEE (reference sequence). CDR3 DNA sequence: TGTGCCAGCAGCTTGGTGACGTCAGTTGAAAAACTGTTTTTT. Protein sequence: CASSLVTSVEKLFF. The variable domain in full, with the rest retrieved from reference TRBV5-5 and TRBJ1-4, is DAGVTQSPTHLIKTRGQQVTLRCSPISGHKSVSWYQQVLGQGPQFIFQYYEKEERGRGNFPDRFSARQFPNYSSELNVNALLLGDSALYLCASSLVTSVEKLFFGSGTQLSVL.

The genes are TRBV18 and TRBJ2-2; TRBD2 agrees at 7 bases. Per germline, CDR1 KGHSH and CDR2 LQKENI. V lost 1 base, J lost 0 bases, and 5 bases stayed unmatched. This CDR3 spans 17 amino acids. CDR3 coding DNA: TGTGCCAGCTCACCACTGGCTAGCGGCCCGAACACCGGGGAGCTGTTTTTT. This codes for CASSPLASGPNTGELFF.

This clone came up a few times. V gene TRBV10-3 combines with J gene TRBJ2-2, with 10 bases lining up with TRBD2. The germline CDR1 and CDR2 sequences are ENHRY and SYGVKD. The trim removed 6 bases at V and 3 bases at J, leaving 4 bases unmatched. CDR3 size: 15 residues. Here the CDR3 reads CAIRLAGFDTGELFF. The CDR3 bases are TGTGCCATCAGACTAGCGGGATTTGACACCGGGGAGCTGTTTTTT.

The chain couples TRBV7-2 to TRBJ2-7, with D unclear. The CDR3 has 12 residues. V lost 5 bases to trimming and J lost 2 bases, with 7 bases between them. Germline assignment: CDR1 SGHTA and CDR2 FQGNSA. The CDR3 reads CASSLSTYEQYF. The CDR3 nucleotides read TGTGCCAGCAGCCTGTCAACCTACGAGCAGTACTTC.